This TCR beta chain is drawn from a study of blood T cell repertoires in COVID-19. Sequenced by immunoSEQ multiplex PCR; TCRdb stores in-frame clones only, minus some. This table holds around 200,000 clones, more than 70% found once. This receptor was identified in a man aged 50-60 years with active or convalescent COVID-19. What was sequenced was peripheral blood.

In DNA, the CDR3 is TGTGCCAGCAGTGAACAGGGGGGACAGGCCTACGAGCAGTACTTC. Translated: CASSEQGGQAYEQYF. The J gene is TRBJ2-7, the V gene TRBV6-1; 8 bases fit TRBD1. The CDR3 has 15 residues. The germline V gene encodes CDR1 MNHNS and CDR2 SASEGT. With 2 bases clipped from V and 2 bases from J, the junction kept 5 bases outside the gene matches.